This T cell receptor beta chain was observed in a study of T-cell memory formation after mild COVID-19. The overall study: TCR clusters were mostly confined to one donor each.

A word on this clonotype: The antigen remains unidentified.

In TCRdb, the 5' RACE reads were re-called with MiXCR into one record per CDR3 protein. This sample carries about 470,000 distinct CDR3 sequences, more than 20% of them seen once, and the ten largest clones take roughly an eighth. Notes on the study in general: Pre-infection memory carried some responding clones, suggesting that cross-reactive memory joined. Clones that contracted from day 15 to 85 had balanced CD4/CD8; later expanders were CD4+ biased.

Germline V gene sequence: CDR1 LGHDT, CDR2 YNNKEL (reference sequence). CDR3 length equals 15 residues. V trimming: 5 bases; J trimming: 5 bases; junction bases outside the gene matches: 9. This TCR was recovered from an adult woman who had mild COVID-19 (a few samples of this study predate the infection). Cell type and time point are not known. The V and J genes are TRBV3-1 and TRBJ2-5, with 9 bases identical to TRBD2. The sequenced sample was PBMCs or a T cell subset sorted from them (not recorded which). CDR3 nucleotides: TGTGCCAGCAGCGAGCTAGCGGGGTTCGTGGAGACCCAGTACTTC. Its protein product is CASSELAGFVETQYF.